This T cell receptor (beta chain) came from a study of blood T cells in healthy people across ages. Study-wide points: Naive T cell percentage by flow cytometry tracked strongly with beta diversity. Naive and antigen-experienced cells could not be conclusively compared, given unsorted PBMCs.

Only a few counts were recorded for this clonotype. Its antigen is not known. The CDR3 has 16 amino acids. Trimming left V 3 bases short and J 3 bases short, with 18 bases between. Germline values: CDR1 DFQATT, CDR2 SNEGSKA (reference sequence). Primers used in a second PCR of about 7 to 12 cycles were a sample-barcoded 5' primer and a J-beta primer mix. Researchers report that a template-switch adaptor with 12 random nucleotides tagged each cDNA molecule. Every sample returned 3 million or more CDR3-containing paired-end reads. TCRdb fed the 5' RACE reads into MiXCR, producing one record per CDR3 protein. The table shows 1 million to 1.2 million distinct CDR3 sequences, with 35% to 40% occurring only once.

This rearrangement joins TRBV20-1 to TRBJ2-1, with D perhaps given as TRBD1 or TRBD2 (7 bases each). What was sequenced was blood. The source of this sequence is a man aged 18 to 35 in good health. The CDR3 loop is CSASPRGRGLYNEQFF. DNA of the CDR3: TGCAGTGCTAGCCCCCGAGGGAGGGGGCTCTACAATGAGCAGTTCTTC.